Sequencing of this T cell receptor (beta chain) was carried out in a study of CD8 T cells in Susac syndrome. The V and J ends lost 4 bases and 6 bases, in that order; junction bases with no gene match: 13. The CDR3 covers 17 residues. The germline CDR1 and CDR2 sequences are LGHDT and YNNKEL (reference sequence). RNA, at roughly 0.45 to 1 ug, was reverse transcribed with random hexamers. Each CDR3 protein is one row after TCRdb ran MiXCR on the immunoSEQ multiplex PCR reads. The sample lists 20,000 or so distinct CDR3 sequences; about 95% were seen once. The chain employs TRBV3-1 and TRBJ2-1, with TRBD1 identical over 9 bases. This clonotype originated in a human donor in good health. The sample consisted of CD8+ T cells from PBMCs. The CDR3 DNA follows: TGTGCCAGCAGCCCGTCCCGGGACAGGGCCGGAGCCAATGAGCAGTTCTTC. This translates into CASSPSRDRAGANEQFF.